This TCR beta chain is drawn from a study of CD8 T cell repertoires and HIV-1 epitope variants. Germline lookup yields CDR1 MDHEN and CDR2 SYDVKM. The CDR3 runs to 14 residues. The V end lost 2 bases, the J end lost 10 bases, and 15 bases lay between the germline ends. The data were produced by immunoSEQ multiplex PCR, yet TCRdb's version contains in-frame clones alone and is incomplete. The table has 5,900 or so clones, about three fifths seen once. About this clone: Its cognate antigen is unknown.

This clonotype was sampled from a male donor with HIV. The chain combines TRBV28 with TRBJ2-1; D not resolved. The sequenced material came from cultured CD8+ T cells derived from PBMCs. In nucleotides, the CDR3 is TGTGCCAGCAGTTTAAGCTTCGCGGTGGGGGAGCAGTTCTTC. As protein: CASSLSFAVGEQFF.